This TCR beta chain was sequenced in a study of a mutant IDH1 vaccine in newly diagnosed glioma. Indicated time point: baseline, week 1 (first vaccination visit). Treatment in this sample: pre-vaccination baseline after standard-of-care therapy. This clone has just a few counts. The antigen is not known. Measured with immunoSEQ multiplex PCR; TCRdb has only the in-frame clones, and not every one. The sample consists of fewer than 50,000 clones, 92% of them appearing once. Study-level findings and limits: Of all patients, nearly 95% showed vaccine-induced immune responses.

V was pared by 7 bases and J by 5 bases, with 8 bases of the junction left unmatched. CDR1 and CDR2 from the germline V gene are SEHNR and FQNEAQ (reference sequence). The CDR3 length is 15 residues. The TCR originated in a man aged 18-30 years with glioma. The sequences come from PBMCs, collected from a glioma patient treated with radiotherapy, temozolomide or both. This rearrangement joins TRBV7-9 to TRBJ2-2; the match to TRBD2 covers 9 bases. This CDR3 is CASTLKTSGTGELFF. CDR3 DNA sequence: TGTGCCAGCACTCTTAAGACTAGCGGAACCGGGGAGCTGTTTTTT.